This TCR beta chain was documented in a study of T cell responses to AZD1222 COVID-19 vaccine. Regarding the study as a whole: Most donors were white British and more were female, and clonal diversity was possibly underestimated. Among those given AZD1222, only 6 or 7 were seropositive at baseline. Spike-wide vaccine-associated CD4 TCRs dominated at 160-218 and 743-854. Spike-specific TCRs gained breadth and depth after people received two AZD1222 doses.

Details on this clone: Its antigen is undetermined.

Assay used: immunoSEQ multiplex PCR; TCRdb lists only in-frame clones, some missing. The table includes 110,000 to 150,000 clones, approximately 85% detected once. The source of this sequence is an adult in good health. The starting material was peripheral blood, obtained on day 0 of AZD1222 vaccination.

The CDR3 DNA follows: TGCAGCGTTGAACGCGGGAAAGGACTAGCGGGAGCTGCAGATACGCAGTATTTT. Protein sequence: CSVERGKGLAGAADTQYF. The chain has TRBV29-1 and TRBJ2-3; 13 bases agree with TRBD2. Germline loops: CDR1 SQVTM, CDR2 ANQGSEA. CDR3 length equals 18 residues. V shed 2 bases and J 4 bases; nucleotides not matched to a gene: 12.